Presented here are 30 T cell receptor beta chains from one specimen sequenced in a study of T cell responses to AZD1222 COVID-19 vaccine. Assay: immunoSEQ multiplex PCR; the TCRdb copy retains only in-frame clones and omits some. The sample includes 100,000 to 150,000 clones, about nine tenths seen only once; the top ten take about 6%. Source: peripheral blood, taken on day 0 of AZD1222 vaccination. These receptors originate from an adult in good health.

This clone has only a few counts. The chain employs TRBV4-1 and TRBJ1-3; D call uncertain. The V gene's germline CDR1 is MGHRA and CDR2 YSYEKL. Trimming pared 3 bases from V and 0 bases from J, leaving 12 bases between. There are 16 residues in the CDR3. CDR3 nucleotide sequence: TGCGCCAGCAGCCAGGTAGTGACCCACTCTGGAAACACCATATATTTT. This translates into CASSQVVTHSGNTIYF.

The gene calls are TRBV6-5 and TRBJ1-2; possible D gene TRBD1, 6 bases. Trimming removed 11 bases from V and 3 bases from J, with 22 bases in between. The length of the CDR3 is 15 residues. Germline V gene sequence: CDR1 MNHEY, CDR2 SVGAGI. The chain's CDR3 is CASTGRGSRDYGYTF. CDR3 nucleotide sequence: TGTGCCTCCACTGGCAGGGGTAGCCGAGACTATGGCTACACCTTC.

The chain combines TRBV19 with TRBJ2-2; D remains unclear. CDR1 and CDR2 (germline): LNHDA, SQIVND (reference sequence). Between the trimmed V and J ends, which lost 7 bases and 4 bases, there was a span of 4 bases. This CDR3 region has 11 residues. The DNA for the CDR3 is TGTGCCAGTAAGGGCACCGGGGAGCTGTTTTTT. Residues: CASKGTGELFF. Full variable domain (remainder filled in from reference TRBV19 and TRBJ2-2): DGGITQSPKYLFRKEGQNVTLSCEQNLNHDAMYWYRQDPGQGLRLIYYSQIVNDFQKGDIAEGYSVSREKKESFPLTVTSAQKNPTAFYLCASKGTGELFFGEGSRLTVL.

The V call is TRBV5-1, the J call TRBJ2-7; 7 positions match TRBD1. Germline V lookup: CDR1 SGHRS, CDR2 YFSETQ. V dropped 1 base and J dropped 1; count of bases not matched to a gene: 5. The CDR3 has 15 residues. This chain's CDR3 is CASSLKGQTSYEQYF. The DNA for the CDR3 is TGCGCCAGCAGCTTGAAGGGACAGACATCCTACGAGCAGTACTTC.

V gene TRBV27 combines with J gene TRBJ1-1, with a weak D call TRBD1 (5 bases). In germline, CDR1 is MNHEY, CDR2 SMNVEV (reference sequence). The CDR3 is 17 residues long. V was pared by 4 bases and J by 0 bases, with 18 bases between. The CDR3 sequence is CASSSHLNRLVNTEAFF. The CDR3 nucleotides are TGTGCCAGCAGTTCCCACTTAAACAGGTTGGTGAACACTGAAGCTTTCTTT.

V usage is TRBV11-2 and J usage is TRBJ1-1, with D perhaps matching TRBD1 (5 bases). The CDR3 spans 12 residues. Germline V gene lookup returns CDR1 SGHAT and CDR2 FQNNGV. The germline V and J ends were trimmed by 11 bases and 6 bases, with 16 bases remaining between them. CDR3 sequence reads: CAGAYQGSEAFF. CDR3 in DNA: TGTGCCGGAGCCTACCAGGGATCTGAAGCTTTCTTT.

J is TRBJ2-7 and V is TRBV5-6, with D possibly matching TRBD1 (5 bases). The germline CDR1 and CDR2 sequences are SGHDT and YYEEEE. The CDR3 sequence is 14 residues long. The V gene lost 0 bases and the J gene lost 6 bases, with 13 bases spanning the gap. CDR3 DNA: TGTGCCAGCAGCTTGGGGGGCAGCCCTCGCGAGCAGTACTTC. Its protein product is CASSLGGSPREQYF.

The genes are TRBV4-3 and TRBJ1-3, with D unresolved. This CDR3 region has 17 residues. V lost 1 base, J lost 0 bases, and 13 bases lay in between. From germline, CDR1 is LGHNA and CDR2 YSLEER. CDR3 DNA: TGCGCCAGCAGCCAAGCGTTCTCGACGGTCTCTGGAAACACCATATATTTT. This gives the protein CASSQAFSTVSGNTIYF.

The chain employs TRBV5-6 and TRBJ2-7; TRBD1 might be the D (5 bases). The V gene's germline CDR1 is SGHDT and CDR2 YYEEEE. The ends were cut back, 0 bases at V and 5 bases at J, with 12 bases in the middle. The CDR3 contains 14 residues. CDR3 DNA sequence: TGTGCCAGCAGCTTGGGGCAGGGTGGCAACGAGCAGTACTTC. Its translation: CASSLGQGGNEQYF. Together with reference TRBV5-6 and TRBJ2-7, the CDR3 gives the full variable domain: DAGVTQSPTHLIKTRGQQVTLRCSPKSGHDTVSWYQQALGQGPQFIFQYYEEEERQRGNFPDRFSGHQFPNYSSELNVNALLLGDSALYLCASSLGQGGNEQYFGPGTRLTVT.

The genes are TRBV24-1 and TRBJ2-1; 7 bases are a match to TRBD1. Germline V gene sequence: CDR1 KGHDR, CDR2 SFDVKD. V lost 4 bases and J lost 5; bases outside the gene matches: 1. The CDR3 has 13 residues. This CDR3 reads CATSEGTDNEQFF. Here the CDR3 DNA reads TGTGCCACCAGTGAGGGGACAGACAATGAGCAGTTCTTC.

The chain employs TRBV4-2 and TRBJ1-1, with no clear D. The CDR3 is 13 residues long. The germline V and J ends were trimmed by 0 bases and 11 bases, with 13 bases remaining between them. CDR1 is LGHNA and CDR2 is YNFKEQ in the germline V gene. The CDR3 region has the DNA TGTGCCAGCAGCCAAGAAATCCTCCGGCGGGCTTTCTTT. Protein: CASSQEILRRAFF.

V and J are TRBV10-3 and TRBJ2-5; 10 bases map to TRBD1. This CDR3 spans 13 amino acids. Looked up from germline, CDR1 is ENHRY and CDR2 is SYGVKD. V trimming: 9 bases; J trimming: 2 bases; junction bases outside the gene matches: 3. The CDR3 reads CAIGTGAQETQYF. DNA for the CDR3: TGTGCCATAGGGACAGGGGCACAAGAGACCCAGTACTTC.

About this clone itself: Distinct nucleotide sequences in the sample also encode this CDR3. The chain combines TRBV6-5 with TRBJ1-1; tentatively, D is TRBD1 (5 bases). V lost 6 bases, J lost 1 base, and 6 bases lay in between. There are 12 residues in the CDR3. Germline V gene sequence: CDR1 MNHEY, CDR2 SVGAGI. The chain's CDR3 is CASRGGNTEAFF. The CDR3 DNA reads TGTGCCAGCAGGGGGGGGAACACTGAAGCTTTCTTT.

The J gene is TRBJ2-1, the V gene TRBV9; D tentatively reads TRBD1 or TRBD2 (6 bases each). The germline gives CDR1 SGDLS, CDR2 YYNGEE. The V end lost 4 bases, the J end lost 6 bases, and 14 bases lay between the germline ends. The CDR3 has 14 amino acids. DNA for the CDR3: TGTGCCAGCAGCCGAAGGGGGGACCCCAATGAGCAGTTCTTC. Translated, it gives CASSRRGDPNEQFF.

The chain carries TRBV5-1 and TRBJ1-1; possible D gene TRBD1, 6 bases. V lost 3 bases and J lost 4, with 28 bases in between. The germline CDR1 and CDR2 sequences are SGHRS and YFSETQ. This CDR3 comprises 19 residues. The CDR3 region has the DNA TGCGCCAGCAGCTATTGGTGGGATAAGGACAGACCAGCCTCCACTGAAGCTTTCTTT. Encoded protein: CASSYWWDKDRPASTEAFF.

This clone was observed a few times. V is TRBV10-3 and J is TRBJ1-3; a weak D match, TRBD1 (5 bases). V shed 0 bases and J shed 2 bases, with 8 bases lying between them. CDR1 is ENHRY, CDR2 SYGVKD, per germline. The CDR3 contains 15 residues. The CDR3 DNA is TGTGCCATCAGTGAGTCCGGGACCGCTGGAAACACCATATATTTT. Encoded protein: CAISESGTAGNTIYF.

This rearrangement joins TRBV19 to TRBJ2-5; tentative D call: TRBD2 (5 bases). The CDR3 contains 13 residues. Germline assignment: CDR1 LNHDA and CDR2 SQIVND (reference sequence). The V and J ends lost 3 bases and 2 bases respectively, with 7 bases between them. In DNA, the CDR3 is TGTGCCAGTAGTATCGGGATACAAGAGACCCAGTACTTC. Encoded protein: CASSIGIQETQYF. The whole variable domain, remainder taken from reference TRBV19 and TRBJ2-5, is DGGITQSPKYLFRKEGQNVTLSCEQNLNHDAMYWYRQDPGQGLRLIYYSQIVNDFQKGDIAEGYSVSREKKESFPLTVTSAQKNPTAFYLCASSIGIQETQYFGPGTRLLVL.

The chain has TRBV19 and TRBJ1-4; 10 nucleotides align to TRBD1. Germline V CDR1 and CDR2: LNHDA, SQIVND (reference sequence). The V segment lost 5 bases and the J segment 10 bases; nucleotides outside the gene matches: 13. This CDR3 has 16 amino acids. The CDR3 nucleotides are TGTGCCAGTAGTGAAACACCGGGACAGGGGATCGGAAAACTGTTTTTT. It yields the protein CASSETPGQGIGKLFF.

CDR3 bases: TGTGCCAGCAGAGGAGCGGGGGGGCCTATGGAGACCCAGTACTTC. Its translation: CASRGAGGPMETQYF. J is TRBJ2-5 and V is TRBV2; 10 bases line up with TRBD2. The CDR3 contains 15 residues. CDR1 is SNHLY and CDR2 is FYNNEI in the germline V gene. V lost 6 bases to trimming and J lost 5 bases; unmatched junction nucleotides: 9.

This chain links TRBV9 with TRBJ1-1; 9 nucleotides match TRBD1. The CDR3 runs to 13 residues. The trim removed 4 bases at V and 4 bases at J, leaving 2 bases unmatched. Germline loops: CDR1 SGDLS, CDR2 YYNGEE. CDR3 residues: CASSLTGGTEAFF. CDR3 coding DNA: TGTGCCAGCAGCTTGACAGGGGGCACTGAAGCTTTCTTT.

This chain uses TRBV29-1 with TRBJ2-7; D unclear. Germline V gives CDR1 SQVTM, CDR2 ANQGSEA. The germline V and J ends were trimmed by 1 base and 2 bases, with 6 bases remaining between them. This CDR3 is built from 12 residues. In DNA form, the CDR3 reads TGCAGCGTTGAAGTAAGACCCTACGAGCAGTACTTC. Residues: CSVEVRPYEQYF.

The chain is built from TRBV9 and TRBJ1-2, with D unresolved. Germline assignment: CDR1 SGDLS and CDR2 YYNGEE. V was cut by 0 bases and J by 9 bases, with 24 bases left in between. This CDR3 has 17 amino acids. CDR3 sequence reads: CASSVEREKPEEESYTF. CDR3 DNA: TGTGCCAGCAGCGTAGAGAGGGAGAAGCCCGAGGAGGAAAGCTACACCTTC. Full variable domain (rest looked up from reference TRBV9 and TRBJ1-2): DSGVTQTPKHLITATGQRVTLRCSPRSGDLSVYWYQQSLDQGLQFLIQYYNGEERAKGNILERFSAQQFPDLHSELNLSSLELGDSALYFCASSVEREKPEEESYTFGSGTRLTVV.

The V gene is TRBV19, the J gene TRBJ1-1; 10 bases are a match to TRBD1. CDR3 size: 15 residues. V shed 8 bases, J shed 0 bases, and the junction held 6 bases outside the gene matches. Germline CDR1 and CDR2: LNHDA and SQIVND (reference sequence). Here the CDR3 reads CASSDRGRLNTEAFF. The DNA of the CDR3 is TGTGCCAGTTCAGACAGGGGGCGACTGAACACTGAAGCTTTCTTT.

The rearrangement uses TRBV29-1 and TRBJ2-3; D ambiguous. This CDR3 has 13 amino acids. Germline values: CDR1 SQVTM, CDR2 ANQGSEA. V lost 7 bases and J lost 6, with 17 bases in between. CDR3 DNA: TGCAGCGCTCCCTACGACCATGGGGATACGCAGTATTTT. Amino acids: CSAPYDHGDTQYF.

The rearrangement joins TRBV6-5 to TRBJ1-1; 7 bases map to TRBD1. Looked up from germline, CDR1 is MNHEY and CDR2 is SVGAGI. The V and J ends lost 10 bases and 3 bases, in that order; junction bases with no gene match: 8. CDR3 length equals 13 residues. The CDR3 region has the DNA TGTGCCACCGTTCCGGGACAGTACACTGAAGCTTTCTTT. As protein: CATVPGQYTEAFF.

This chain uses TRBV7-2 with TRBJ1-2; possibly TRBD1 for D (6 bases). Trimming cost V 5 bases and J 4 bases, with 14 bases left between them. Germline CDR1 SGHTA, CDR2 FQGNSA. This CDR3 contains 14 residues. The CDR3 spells CASSRTGSAYGYTF. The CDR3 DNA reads TGTGCCAGCAGCCGCACAGGGTCGGCCTATGGCTACACCTTC.

CDR3 DNA: TGTGCCAGCAGCCCAACCCGGACCTTCGGGACTAATGAAAAACTGTTTTTT. Amino acids: CASSPTRTFGTNEKLFF. The V call is TRBV7-9, the J call TRBJ1-4; D is uncertain. Germline loops: CDR1 SEHNR, CDR2 FQNEAQ (reference sequence). This CDR3 region has 17 residues. The V and J ends lost 5 bases and 2 bases respectively, with 18 bases between them.

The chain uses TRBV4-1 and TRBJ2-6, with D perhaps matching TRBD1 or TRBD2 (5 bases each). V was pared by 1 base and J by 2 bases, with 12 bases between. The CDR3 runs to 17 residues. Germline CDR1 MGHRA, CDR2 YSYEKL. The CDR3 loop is CASSQGVGVTGANVLTF. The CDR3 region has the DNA TGCGCCAGCAGCCAAGGCGTGGGGGTAACTGGGGCCAACGTCCTGACTTTC.

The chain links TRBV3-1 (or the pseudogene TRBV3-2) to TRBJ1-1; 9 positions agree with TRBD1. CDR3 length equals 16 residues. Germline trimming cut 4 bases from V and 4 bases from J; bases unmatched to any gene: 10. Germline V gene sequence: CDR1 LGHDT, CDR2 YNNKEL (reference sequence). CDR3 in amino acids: CASSLTGGVSGTEAFF. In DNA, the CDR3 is TGTGCCAGCAGCCTTACAGGGGGCGTGTCGGGCACTGAAGCTTTCTTT.

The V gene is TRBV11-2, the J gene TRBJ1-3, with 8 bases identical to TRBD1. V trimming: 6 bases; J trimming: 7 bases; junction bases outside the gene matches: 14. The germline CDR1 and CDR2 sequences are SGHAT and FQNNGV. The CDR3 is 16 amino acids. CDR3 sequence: CASSLGQAEWGNTIYF. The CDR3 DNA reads TGTGCCAGCAGTCTGGGACAGGCGGAGTGGGGGAACACCATATATTTT.